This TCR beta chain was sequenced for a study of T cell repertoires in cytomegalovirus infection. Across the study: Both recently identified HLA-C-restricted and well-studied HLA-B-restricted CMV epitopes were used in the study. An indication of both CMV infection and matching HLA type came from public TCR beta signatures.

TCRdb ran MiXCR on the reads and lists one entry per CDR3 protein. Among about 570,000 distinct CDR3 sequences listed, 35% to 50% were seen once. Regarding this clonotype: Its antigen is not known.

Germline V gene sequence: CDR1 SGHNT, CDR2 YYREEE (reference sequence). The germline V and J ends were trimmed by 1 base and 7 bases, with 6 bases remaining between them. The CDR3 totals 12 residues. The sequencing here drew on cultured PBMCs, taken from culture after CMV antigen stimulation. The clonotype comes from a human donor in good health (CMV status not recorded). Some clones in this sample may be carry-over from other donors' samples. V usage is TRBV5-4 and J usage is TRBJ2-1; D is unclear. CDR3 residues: CASSLPFNEQFF. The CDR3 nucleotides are TGTGCCAGCAGCTTGCCTTTTAATGAGCAGTTCTTC. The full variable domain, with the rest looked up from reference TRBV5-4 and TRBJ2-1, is ETGVTQSPTHLIKTRGQQVTLRCSSQSGHNTVSWYQQALGQGPQFIFQYYREEENGRGNFPPRFSGLQFPNYSSELNVNALELDDSALYLCASSLPFNEQFFGPGTRLTVL.